One and the same sample provided the 29 T cell receptor beta chains below, sequenced in a study of blood T cell repertoires in COVID-19. Profiling relied on immunoSEQ multiplex PCR, and the TCRdb table lists in-frame clones only, not all of them. The data show over 200,000 clones, with about nine tenths seen just once and approximately 2.6% held by the top ten. Sequenced material: peripheral blood. These receptors were taken from a man aged 25 to 45 with COVID-19, enrolled during active disease.

This rearrangement joins TRBV5-6 to TRBJ1-2; D perhaps matches TRBD1 (6 bases). The CDR3 has 15 amino acids. V lost 7 bases, J lost 3 bases, and 19 bases lay in between. Germline V gene lookup returns CDR1 SGHDT and CDR2 YYEEEE. The CDR3 sequence: CASDEGTGLHYGYTF. CDR3 DNA: TGTGCCAGCGACGAAGGAACAGGGTTGCACTATGGCTACACCTTC.

The chain has TRBV11-2 and TRBJ1-2; D might be TRBD1 (6 bases). CDR3 size: 17 residues. V was shortened by 3 bases and J by 3 bases, with 20 bases between the two germline ends. Per germline, CDR1 SGHAT and CDR2 FQNNGV. Here the CDR3 reads CASSLNSRGGLYYGYTF. CDR3 nucleotide sequence: TGTGCCAGCAGCTTGAATTCTCGGGGGGGCCTCTACTATGGCTACACCTTC.

The chain recombines TRBV5-6 with TRBJ1-2; D perhaps matches TRBD1 (6 bases). Germline CDR1 and CDR2: SGHDT and YYEEEE. Trimming pared 6 bases from V and 2 bases from J, leaving 11 bases between. The CDR3 totals 13 residues. CDR3 in amino acids: CASTTGNNYGYTF. CDR3 DNA: TGTGCCAGCACTACAGGGAACAACTATGGCTACACCTTC.

This clone was recorded once. CDR3 nucleotide sequence: TGCGCCAGCAGCCAATCGGACAGGGGCTACGAGCAGTACTTC. Translation gives CASSQSDRGYEQYF. This chain links TRBV4-1 with TRBJ2-7; 9 bases align to TRBD1. The trim removed 2 bases at V and 3 bases at J, leaving 2 bases unmatched. Germline CDR1 reads MGHRA; CDR2 reads YSYEKL. CDR3 length equals 14 residues.

The CDR3: CASSLAAGVPYEQYF. CDR3 in DNA: TGCGCCAGCAGCTTGGCGGCGGGGGTCCCCTACGAGCAGTACTTC. This chain links TRBV5-1 with TRBJ2-7; 7 bases fit TRBD2. Germline V lookup: CDR1 SGHRS, CDR2 YFSETQ. V shed 0 bases, J shed 2 bases, and the junction held 5 bases outside the gene matches. The CDR3 is 15 amino acids.

V usage is TRBV7-9 and J usage is TRBJ1-1; D is uncertain. Per the germline V gene, CDR1 is SEHNR and CDR2 is FQNEAQ (reference sequence). V shed 9 bases and J shed 8 bases, with 16 bases lying between them. The CDR3 contains 12 residues. CDR3 coding DNA: TGTGCCAGTCACCAATGGGCGGGGGAAGCTTTCTTT. Protein: CASHQWAGEAFF.

V usage is TRBV7-7 and J usage is TRBJ2-2, with 7 bases identical to TRBD1. This CDR3 comprises 15 residues. V lost 5 bases, J lost 0 bases, and 3 bases stayed unmatched. Looked up from germline, CDR1 is SSHAT and CDR2 is FNYEAQ (reference sequence). CDR3 protein: CASSLGQANTGELFF. The CDR3 DNA follows: TGTGCCAGCAGCCTCGGACAGGCGAACACCGGGGAGCTGTTTTTT.

The chain is built from TRBV29-1 and TRBJ2-7; D uncertain. Germline values: CDR1 SQVTM, CDR2 ANQGSEA. Deletions cut 7 bases from V and 0 bases from J, with 7 bases between. There are 11 residues in the CDR3. The CDR3 loop is CSAKSSYEQYF. The CDR3 DNA follows: TGCAGCGCCAAGAGCTCCTACGAGCAGTACTTC.

The chain links TRBV7-8 to TRBJ1-1; weak D call: TRBD1 (5 bases). The CDR3 consists of 14 residues. V was cut by 1 base and J by 4 bases, with 10 bases left in between. The germline V gene has CDR1 SGHVS and CDR2 FQNEAQ. CDR3 bases: TGTGCCAGCAGCTTAGTCTGGGGCGGCACTGAAGCTTTCTTT. This gives the protein CASSLVWGGTEAFF.

The chain links TRBV7-9 to TRBJ1-1; TRBD1 is a possible D gene (6 bases). Germline V gene data show CDR1 as SEHNR and CDR2 as FQNEAQ (reference sequence). V lost 2 bases to trimming and J lost 1 base, with 11 bases between them. The CDR3 runs to 15 residues. CDR3 in DNA: TGTGCCAGCAGCTTAAGTACAGGGAGGAACACTGAAGCTTTCTTT. Its translation: CASSLSTGRNTEAFF. Full variable domain (outside the CDR3, taken from reference TRBV7-9 and TRBJ1-1): DTGVSQNPRHKITKRGQNVTFRCDPISEHNRLYWYRQTLGQGPEFLTYFQNEAQLEKSRLLSDRFSAERPKGSFSTLEIQRTEQGDSAMYLCASSLSTGRNTEAFFGQGTRLTVV.

V gene TRBV28 combines with J gene TRBJ1-2; D gene ambiguous. Germline V gives CDR1 MDHEN, CDR2 SYDVKM. The germline V and J ends were trimmed by 3 bases and 3 bases, with 14 bases remaining between them. The CDR3 has 15 residues. The CDR3 bases are TGTGCCAGCAGTTTTTCTTTTTTGGCCTACTATGGCTACACCTTC. It encodes CASSFSFLAYYGYTF.

This clone was detected once. V gene TRBV4-2 combines with J gene TRBJ2-7; 7 bases fit TRBD2. Germline CDR1 LGHNA, CDR2 YNFKEQ. CDR3 length: 17 residues. Trimming at V came to 0 bases and at J to 1 base, leaving 9 bases not matched to a gene. The CDR3 DNA reads TGTGCCAGCAGCCAAGATTACGAGGAGCGGGGATCCTACGAGCAGTACTTC. Protein product: CASSQDYEERGSYEQYF.

This chain connects TRBV18 to TRBJ1-2; D gene unclear. The germline V gene has CDR1 KGHSH and CDR2 LQKENI. V gave up 3 bases and J gave up 0 bases, with 8 bases separating them. The CDR3 runs to 14 residues. The CDR3 DNA follows: TGTGCCAGCTCACCCCTAGATTCTAACTATGGCTACACCTTC. Its protein product is CASSPLDSNYGYTF.

This chain uses TRBV4-3 with TRBJ2-7; D possibly corresponds to TRBD2 (6 bases). CDR1 and CDR2 from the germline V gene are LGHNA and YSLEER. The V end was cut by 0 bases, the J end by 7 bases, with 10 bases between. CDR3 size: 13 residues. CDR3 sequence (DNA): TGCGCCAGCAGCCAAGAAGGTGCGGGAGAGCAGTACTTC. Residues: CASSQEGAGEQYF.

The gene calls are TRBV29-1 and TRBJ2-4, with D uncertain. The CDR3 extends over 14 amino acids. Trimming pared 7 bases from V and 5 bases from J, leaving 18 bases between. Germline V gives CDR1 SQVTM, CDR2 ANQGSEA. As DNA, the CDR3 is TGCAGCGCTGGAGCAGAGCCTACCCAAAACATTCAGTACTTC. Its protein is CSAGAEPTQNIQYF.

The chain recombines TRBV6-2 or TRBV6-3 with TRBJ2-2; 10 nucleotides match TRBD1. With 5 bases clipped from V and 9 bases from J, the junction kept 12 bases outside the gene matches. The CDR3 covers 16 residues. CDR1 is MNHEY and CDR2 is SVGEGT in the germline V gene. The CDR3 loop is CASSETGGAFIRELFF. The CDR3 DNA reads as TGTGCCAGCAGTGAGACAGGGGGCGCATTTATTCGGGAGCTGTTTTTT.

The chain combines TRBV6-5 with TRBJ2-7; 8 bases are a match to TRBD1. V was clipped by 8 bases and J by 4 bases; unmatched bases: 13. CDR3 length: 15 residues. Germline V gene sequence: CDR1 MNHEY, CDR2 SVGAGI. CDR3 nucleotide sequence: TGTGCCAGCGGTATTGGGCAGGGGGCGCAGTACGAGCAGTACTTC. Residues: CASGIGQGAQYEQYF.

This clone was picked up a small number of times. The DNA of the CDR3 is TGCAGCGCTCCGACAGGGACGAACACTGAAGCTTTCTTT. It yields the protein CSAPTGTNTEAFF. The chain recombines TRBV29-1 with TRBJ1-1; 7 nucleotides align to TRBD1. The CDR3 loop spans 13 amino acids. Germline assignment: CDR1 SQVTM and CDR2 ANQGSEA. The ends lost 7 bases at V and 1 base at J; junction bases unmatched: 6.

V usage is TRBV2 and J usage is TRBJ1-6, with TRBD1 as a possible D gene (6 bases). CDR1 is SNHLY, CDR2 FYNNEI, per germline. The CDR3 has 14 amino acids. V was shortened by 5 bases and J by 9 bases, with 14 bases between the two germline ends. The chain's CDR3 is CASSRGAEGSPLHF. For the CDR3, the DNA is TGTGCCAGCAGTCGGGGGGCAGAAGGTTCACCCCTCCACTTT.

The chain recombines TRBV6-2 or TRBV6-3 with TRBJ2-1; 12 bases fit TRBD2. The CDR3 is 18 residues long. Losses at the gene ends were 4 bases for V and 3 bases for J; bases not matched to a gene: 10. CDR1 and CDR2 from the germline V gene are MNHEY and SVGEGT. CDR3 sequence reads: CASSSPMTSGGVYNEQFF. DNA of the CDR3: TGTGCCAGCAGTTCCCCAATGACTAGCGGGGGCGTCTACAATGAGCAGTTCTTC.

The rearrangement joins TRBV5-4 to TRBJ2-1; 8 bases align to TRBD2. This CDR3 spans 15 amino acids. Germline CDR1 SGHNT, CDR2 YYREEE (reference sequence). The V segment lost 3 bases and the J segment 4 bases; nucleotides outside the gene matches: 6. The chain's CDR3 is CASSSKREPYNEQFF. In nucleotides, the CDR3 is TGTGCCAGCAGCTCAAAGCGGGAGCCTTACAATGAGCAGTTCTTC.

V gene TRBV27 combines with J gene TRBJ2-7, with a possible D match to TRBD2 (6 bases). Germline CDR1 MNHEY, CDR2 SMNVEV (reference sequence). Trimming stripped 6 bases from V and 3 bases from J, with 15 bases between. The CDR3 consists of 14 residues. Here the CDR3 reads CASRPPGEVYEQYF. The CDR3 nucleotides read TGTGCCAGCAGGCCCCCGGGGGAGGTCTACGAGCAGTACTTC.

CDR3 nucleotides: TGTGCTAGTGGTTTCCGGACGGGGATCGCCTACAATGAGCAGTTCTTC. Translation: CASGFRTGIAYNEQFF. This sequence joins TRBV12-5 and TRBJ2-1; D perhaps matches TRBD2 (5 bases). Germline lookup yields CDR1 LGHNT and CDR2 FRNRAP. Deletions cut 3 bases from V and 2 bases from J, with 14 bases between. This CDR3 is 16 amino acids long.

Note on this clone: Other nucleotide sequences from this sample produce the same CDR3. The CDR3 reads CASSLRGTEAFF. In DNA, the CDR3 is TGTGCCAGCAGCTTAAGGGGAACTGAAGCTTTCTTT. The chain couples TRBV11-2 to TRBJ1-1; D might be TRBD1 (5 bases). Trimming took 2 bases from V and 5 from J, leaving 6 bases between them. Germline V gene data show CDR1 as SGHAT and CDR2 as FQNNGV. The CDR3 runs 12 residues.

V and J are TRBV27 and TRBJ2-1; TRBD2 agrees at 7 bases. Germline V lookup: CDR1 MNHEY, CDR2 SMNVEV (reference sequence). The CDR3 spans 19 residues. The junction had 13 bases not matched to a gene; V was cut back by 0 bases and J by 2 bases. CDR3 DNA sequence: TGTGCCAGCAGTTTATCCTTCCCCTTCGGCGGGAGCACCTACAATGAGCAGTTCTTC. It codes for CASSLSFPFGGSTYNEQFF.

This clone was observed once. The chain employs TRBV19 and TRBJ2-7, with D possibly TRBD1 on 5 matching bases. V was clipped by 3 bases and J by 1 base, with 16 bases between them. This CDR3 is built from 16 residues. Germline CDR1 reads LNHDA; CDR2 reads SQIVND (reference sequence). In DNA form, the CDR3 reads TGTGCCAGTAGTATGGGATGGGGCCCGGGTTCCTACGAGCAGTACTTC. Translation gives CASSMGWGPGSYEQYF.

This clone occurred a few times. The V gene is TRBV4-1, the J gene TRBJ2-7; TRBD1 matches 7 bases. The CDR3 contains 16 residues. After removal of 1 base from V and 4 bases from J, the junction contained 10 bases not matched to a gene. Germline values: CDR1 MGHRA, CDR2 YSYEKL. CDR3 DNA sequence: TGCGCCAGCAGCCAAGTGGGGGACAGTTTCCCTTACGAGCAGTACTTC. Translation gives CASSQVGDSFPYEQYF.

V is TRBV24-1 and J is TRBJ1-2, with D perhaps TRBD1 (6 bases). V shed 7 bases and J shed 4 bases, with 15 bases lying between them. The CDR3 has 14 residues. Germline CDR1 and CDR2: KGHDR and SFDVKD. For the CDR3, the DNA is TGTGCCACCAGATGGCTTGGGACACTCTATGGCTACACCTTC. Its protein is CATRWLGTLYGYTF.

Here the CDR3 reads CASSLGTISYEQYF. The CDR3 nucleotides read TGTGCCAGCAGCTTGGGGACTATTTCCTACGAGCAGTACTTC. This chain connects TRBV5-6 to TRBJ2-7, with D possibly matching TRBD2 (6 bases). In germline, CDR1 is SGHDT, CDR2 YYEEEE. CDR3 length: 14 amino acids. V was clipped by 0 bases and J by 1 base, with 8 bases between them.